These 25 T cell receptor beta chains were sequenced from one sample in a study of CD8 T cell repertoires and HIV-1 epitope variants. These receptors' antigens are unknown. The table came from immunoSEQ multiplex PCR; TCRdb's copy has only in-frame clones and leaves some out. The table lists around 5,200 clones, 55% to 65% of them singletons. Sequenced input: cultured CD8+ T cells derived from PBMCs. These receptors all come from a male donor with HIV.

The chain has TRBV7-6 and TRBJ1-5, with a possible D match to TRBD1 (5 bases). V was trimmed by 5 bases and J by 0 bases, leaving 8 bases between them. Germline V gives CDR1 SGHVS, CDR2 FNYEAQ. CDR3 length equals 14 residues. The CDR3 loop is CASSEGNSNQPQHF. CDR3 DNA: TGTGCCAGCAGCGAGGGGAATAGCAATCAGCCCCAGCATTTT.

This chain uses TRBV27 with TRBJ2-7; D is ambiguous. The CDR3 has 12 amino acids. Germline loops: CDR1 MNHEY, CDR2 SMNVEV (reference sequence). V lost 6 bases and J 4 bases, leaving 10 bases between the germline ends. As DNA, the CDR3 is TGTGCCAGCAGCCCGGCAACATACGAGCAGTACTTC. Amino acids: CASSPATYEQYF.

This chain uses TRBV27 with TRBJ2-7; perhaps TRBD1 as D (6 bases). This CDR3 contains 12 residues. Germline V lookup: CDR1 MNHEY, CDR2 SMNVEV (reference sequence). Deletions cut 11 bases from V and 0 bases from J, with 11 bases between. The CDR3, as DNA: TGTGCCTGTCGGGACAACTCCTACGAGCAGTACTTC. Protein: CACRDNSYEQYF.

This clone appeared a few times. J is TRBJ2-7 and V is TRBV27, with 8 positions matching TRBD1. Germline CDR1 reads MNHEY; CDR2 reads SMNVEV (reference sequence). The CDR3 consists of 16 residues. V was pared by 2 bases and J by 3 bases, with 9 bases of the junction left unmatched. The CDR3 DNA is TGTGCCAGCAGTTTAGGGGTCGGGACAGGAGACTACGAGCAGTACTTC. This translates into CASSLGVGTGDYEQYF.

The V call is TRBV7-9, the J call TRBJ2-1; D is uncertain. The CDR3 extends over 17 amino acids. The V and J ends lost 4 bases and 1 base respectively, with 17 bases between them. The germline V gene encodes CDR1 SEHNR and CDR2 FQNEAQ (reference sequence). The CDR3 DNA sequence: TGTGCCAGCAGCTCTGATGGGTCCGATAGGTCCTACAATGAGCAGTTCTTC. Translating it yields CASSSDGSDRSYNEQFF. Supplemented by reference TRBV7-9 and TRBJ2-1, the full variable domain reads DTGVSQNPRHKITKRGQNVTFRCDPISEHNRLYWYRQTLGQGPEFLTYFQNEAQLEKSRLLSDRFSAERPKGSFSTLEIQRTEQGDSAMYLCASSSDGSDRSYNEQFFGPGTRLTVL.

The chain is built from TRBV2 and TRBJ2-5, with 12 bases identical to TRBD2. The CDR3 extends over 15 amino acids. Trimming took 7 bases from V and 5 from J; bases not matched to a gene: 8. Germline V gene sequence: CDR1 SNHLY, CDR2 FYNNEI. In DNA form, the CDR3 reads TGTGCCAGCATTCGACTAGCGGGGGTAGCGGAGACCCAGTACTTC. Residues: CASIRLAGVAETQYF.

This sequence joins TRBV7-2 and TRBJ1-1; no reliable D call. CDR3 length: 13 amino acids. The V end was cut by 0 bases, the J end by 4 bases, with 6 bases between. Germline loops: CDR1 SGHTA, CDR2 FQGNSA. The chain's CDR3 is CASSLAWATEAFF. For the CDR3, the DNA is TGTGCCAGCAGCTTAGCTTGGGCCACTGAAGCTTTCTTT.

The V call is TRBV19, the J call TRBJ2-3; D possibly corresponds to TRBD1 (5 bases). CDR1 LNHDA and CDR2 SQIVND come from the germline V gene (reference sequence). V dropped 3 bases and J dropped 5 bases, with 15 bases sitting between them. The CDR3 is 15 residues long. This chain's CDR3 is CASSIPGPDRDTQYF. In DNA form, the CDR3 reads TGTGCCAGTAGTATCCCAGGGCCCGACCGAGATACGCAGTATTTT.

This clone appeared a few times. The chain employs TRBV19 and TRBJ1-1; D ambiguous. The CDR3 is 14 amino acids. V shed 3 bases and J shed 3 bases, with 11 bases lying between them. CDR1 is LNHDA, CDR2 SQIVND, per germline (reference sequence). This chain's CDR3 is CASSMKLTDTEAFF. The CDR3 coding sequence is TGTGCCAGTAGTATGAAACTGACGGACACTGAAGCTTTCTTT.

The chain links TRBV5-1 to TRBJ2-1; tentative D call: TRBD2 (6 bases). CDR1 is SGHRS, CDR2 YFSETQ, per germline. The V and J ends lost 2 bases and 6 bases respectively, with 15 bases between them. The CDR3 has 15 residues. The CDR3 nucleotides read TGCGCCAGCAGCTTAACTAGCTCCTTCCCCAATGAGCAGTTCTTC. Translated: CASSLTSSFPNEQFF.

CDR3 in amino acids: CATSRDTLANNEQFF. Here the CDR3 DNA reads TGTGCCACCAGCAGAGATACGTTGGCCAACAATGAGCAGTTCTTC. The gene calls are TRBV15 and TRBJ2-1; D uncertain. Trimming took off 0 bases at V and 5 bases at J, with 11 bases between the two ends. This CDR3 is 15 amino acids long. The germline V gene encodes CDR1 LNHNV and CDR2 YYDKDF (reference sequence).

This chain joins TRBV7-9 and TRBJ1-4; 8 bases align to TRBD1. The V gene's germline CDR1 is SEHNR and CDR2 FQNEAQ (reference sequence). The CDR3 sequence is 17 residues long. J was trimmed by 5 bases and V by 5 bases; bases with no gene match: 13. The CDR3 here is CASSPRDRYMENEKLFF. Here the CDR3 DNA reads TGTGCCAGCAGCCCCCGGGACAGGTATATGGAGAATGAAAAACTGTTTTTT.

V usage is TRBV6-5 and J usage is TRBJ2-7, with 9 bases identical to TRBD2. With 2 bases clipped from V and 4 bases from J, the junction kept 6 bases outside the gene matches. CDR1 and CDR2 from the germline V gene are MNHEY and SVGAGI. There are 15 residues in the CDR3. CDR3: CASSYGLAGSYEQYF. The DNA for the CDR3 is TGTGCCAGCAGTTACGGTCTAGCGGGGTCGTACGAGCAGTACTTC.

Within the sample, this clone is medium-sized. The chain uses TRBV6-5 and TRBJ2-2; D may be TRBD1 (6 bases). The germline V gene has CDR1 MNHEY and CDR2 SVGAGI. This CDR3 is 13 amino acids long. V lost 6 bases to trimming and J lost 4 bases, with 9 bases between them. CDR3 DNA: TGTGCCAGCAGCTCGGACAGCACCGGGGAGCTGTTTTTT. This sequence encodes CASSSDSTGELFF.

CDR3 sequence (DNA): TGTGCCAGCAGTTTACAGGACAGGGCTTACGAGCAGTACTTC. As protein: CASSLQDRAYEQYF. The rearrangement uses TRBV28 and TRBJ2-7; 8 nucleotides line up with TRBD1. This CDR3 contains 14 residues. J lost 4 bases, V lost 2 bases, and 4 bases had no gene match. Germline CDR1 and CDR2: MDHEN and SYDVKM. The full variable domain, its missing parts supplied by reference TRBV28 and TRBJ2-7, is DVKVTQSSRYLVKRTGEKVFLECVQDMDHENMFWYRQDPGLGLRLIYFSYDVKMKEKGDIPEGYSVSREKKERFSLILESASTNQTSMYLCASSLQDRAYEQYFGPGTRLTVT.

The chain uses TRBV28 and TRBJ2-7, with TRBD2 identical over 10 bases. The CDR3 runs to 15 residues. CDR1 is MDHEN, CDR2 SYDVKM, per germline. Trimming at V came to 3 bases and at J to 5 bases, leaving 7 bases not matched to a gene. The CDR3 sequence is CASSFWASGGDEQYF. The DNA for the CDR3 is TGTGCCAGCAGTTTCTGGGCTAGCGGGGGTGACGAGCAGTACTTC. Variable domain in full (rest from reference TRBV28 and TRBJ2-7): DVKVTQSSRYLVKRTGEKVFLECVQDMDHENMFWYRQDPGLGLRLIYFSYDVKMKEKGDIPEGYSVSREKKERFSLILESASTNQTSMYLCASSFWASGGDEQYFGPGTRLTVT.

This clone was counted once. The chain recombines TRBV28 with TRBJ1-2, with unresolved D. The germline V gene encodes CDR1 MDHEN and CDR2 SYDVKM. V lost 3 bases to trimming and J lost 4 bases, with 15 bases between them. This CDR3 contains 15 residues. DNA for the CDR3: TGTGCCAGCAGTTTTAGGACTCTCGTGGTCTATGGCTACACCTTC. Its protein product is CASSFRTLVVYGYTF.

This clone was seen just once. This chain joins TRBV9 and TRBJ2-6; TRBD2 agrees at 7 bases. After removal of 3 bases from V and 1 base from J, the junction contained 7 bases not matched to a gene. CDR3 length: 17 residues. Germline-derived CDR1 and CDR2 are SGDLS and YYNGEE. The CDR3 spells CASSEIYGRSGANVLTF. The DNA for the CDR3 is TGTGCCAGCAGCGAAATTTACGGGAGGTCTGGGGCCAACGTCCTGACTTTC.

This chain connects TRBV11-2 to TRBJ2-7, with D unclear. The length of the CDR3 is 13 residues. Trimming removed 5 bases at V and 3 bases at J, with 11 bases between. Germline V gene lookup returns CDR1 SGHAT and CDR2 FQNNGV. CDR3 region: CASSLNYFYEQYF. The CDR3 nucleotides read TGTGCCAGCAGCCTTAACTACTTCTACGAGCAGTACTTC.

V is TRBV9 and J is TRBJ2-4; D ambiguous. Trimming shortened V by 3 bases and J by 0 bases, and 7 bases separated the two germline ends. CDR3 length: 14 amino acids. Germline values: CDR1 SGDLS, CDR2 YYNGEE. In DNA, the CDR3 is TGTGCCAGCAGCGGCGACGTAGCCAAAAACATTCAGTACTTC. This encodes CASSGDVAKNIQYF. The variable domain in full, completed from reference TRBV9 and TRBJ2-4, reads DSGVTQTPKHLITATGQRVTLRCSPRSGDLSVYWYQQSLDQGLQFLIQYYNGEERAKGNILERFSAQQFPDLHSELNLSSLELGDSALYFCASSGDVAKNIQYFGAGTRLSVL.

The genes are TRBV19 and TRBJ2-1, with no clear D. V lost 6 bases, J lost 0 bases, and 6 bases lay in between. This CDR3 has 13 residues. CDR1 LNHDA and CDR2 SQIVND come from the germline V gene (reference sequence). In nucleotides, the CDR3 is TGTGCCAGTAGCCGGAGCTCCTACAATGAGCAGTTCTTC. Its translation: CASSRSSYNEQFF.

The rearrangement uses TRBV28 and TRBJ1-2; no clear D gene. The V gene lost 1 base and the J gene lost 7 bases, with 10 bases spanning the gap. The CDR3 has 13 amino acids. CDR1 and CDR2 (germline): MDHEN, SYDVKM. For the CDR3, the DNA is TGTGCCAGCAGTTTATCCGGCGCCGGTGGCTACACCTTC. It specifies CASSLSGAGGYTF.

This clone was recorded a few times. The chain has TRBV14 and TRBJ2-1, with no clear D. CDR3 length: 13 residues. V gave up 3 bases and J gave up 9 bases, with 12 bases separating them. In germline, CDR1 is SGHDN, CDR2 FVKESK. The DNA of the CDR3 is TGTGCCAGCAGCCAGGTACGGCGTACTGAGCAGTTCTTC. Residues: CASSQVRRTEQFF.

V and J are TRBV7-6 and TRBJ2-6; D is unresolved. Per the germline V gene, CDR1 is SGHVS and CDR2 is FNYEAQ. The CDR3 loop spans 15 amino acids. Between the trimmed V and J ends, which lost 1 base and 0 bases, there was a span of 4 bases. The CDR3 region has the DNA TGTGCCAGCAGCTTAGGACACTCTGGGGCCAACGTCCTGACTTTC. Its translation is CASSLGHSGANVLTF.

The rearrangement joins TRBV4-3 to TRBJ2-7, with D possibly called TRBD1 or TRBD2 (5 bases each). The CDR3 extends over 15 amino acids. Germline CDR1 reads LGHNA; CDR2 reads YSLEER. Trimming removed 2 bases from V and 5 bases from J, with 16 bases in between. In DNA form, the CDR3 reads TGCGCCAGCAGCCAATACCAGACAGCCGGGGACGAGCAGTACTTC. Translated: CASSQYQTAGDEQYF.